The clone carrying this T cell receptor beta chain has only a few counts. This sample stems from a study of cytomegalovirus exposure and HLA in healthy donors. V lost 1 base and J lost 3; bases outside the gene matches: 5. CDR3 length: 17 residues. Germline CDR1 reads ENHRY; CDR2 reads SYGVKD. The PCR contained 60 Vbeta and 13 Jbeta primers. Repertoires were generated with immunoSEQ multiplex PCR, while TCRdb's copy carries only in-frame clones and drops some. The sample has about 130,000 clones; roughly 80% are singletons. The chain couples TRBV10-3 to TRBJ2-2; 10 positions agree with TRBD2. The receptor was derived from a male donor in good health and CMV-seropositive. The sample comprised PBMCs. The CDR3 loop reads CAISEFSGRAHTGELFF. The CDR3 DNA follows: TGTGCCATCAGTGAGTTCAGCGGGAGGGCCCACACCGGGGAGCTGTTTTTT.